The sequence of this TCR beta chain was determined in a study of blood T cell repertoires in COVID-19. On the study more broadly: Material from acute and convalescent COVID-19 was sourced from the United States, Italy and Spain. PBMCs, B-cell-depleted T cells, or T cells were the source of the cDNA or gDNA that made up the material.

As handled by the study authors: Nucleated cell counts were estimated from reference gene primer amplification. Sequencing used immunoSEQ multiplex PCR; TCRdb keeps in-frame clones, though not all of them. D and trimming come from the DNA, and the V and J calls and clone size come from that table. There are some 270,000 clones in the sample; around 90% occur only once, and approximately 2.2% lies in the top ten. This clone has a single count. The source is a man aged 50 to 60 with acute or convalescent COVID-19. Sample: peripheral blood.

CDR3 region: CASSQGDSAGAFF. The CDR3 nucleotides read TGCGCCAGCAGCCAGGGGGATTCAGCGGGGGCTTTCTTT. This rearrangement joins TRBV4-1 to TRBJ1-1, with a weak D call TRBD1 (5 bases). From germline, CDR1 is MGHRA and CDR2 YSYEKL. The CDR3 covers 13 residues. V lost 3 bases and J lost 11, with 16 bases in between.